The present T cell receptor beta chain was sequenced within a study of T cell repertoires in aging, cancer and after chemotherapy. V lost 3 bases, J lost 6 bases, and 16 bases lay in between. This CDR3 spans 15 amino acids. Germline CDR1 LNHDA, CDR2 SQIVND (reference sequence). The template was genomic DNA from peripheral blood, not RNA. A mixed TRB-A/B primer pool amplified rearranged TRB by multiplex touch-down PCR. MiXCR, applied by TCRdb to the multiplex PCR reads, yields one record per CDR3 protein. In the table there are about 6,100 distinct CDR3 sequences, under 35% of which are singletons. The receptor's source is a human donor with a blood cancer. The chain has TRBV19 and TRBJ2-3; tentative D call: TRBD2 (6 bases). Sequenced input: blood. The CDR3 protein is CASSIGLASSDTQYF. In nucleotides, the CDR3 is TGTGCCAGTAGTATCGGGCTAGCGTCCTCGGATACGCAGTATTTT.